The rows below give T cell receptor beta chains drawn from one sample of a study of shared clonotypes between healthy human individuals. Clones were sequenced by immunoSEQ multiplex PCR, and TCRdb holds only the in-frame ones, with some missing. The profile shows about 2.1 million clones, approximately 92% of them singletons. Input material: naive CD8+ T cells from PBMCs. The receptors come from a man in his late teens or twenties in good health. Some clones in this sample may be carry-over from other donors' samples. The CDR3 runs from the conserved cysteine through the conserved F or W. A D gene is named only where the DNA matches it firmly. Size is stated for part of the rows, as once, few or many counts, or as a class when the clone is expanded.

clone_size: NA
cdr3_length: 13
v_call: TRBV30
d_call: NA
j_call: TRBJ2-7
cdr3_aa: CAWSGGLPEEQYF
cdr3_nt: TGTGCCTGGAGTGGGGGACTCCCAGAAGAGCAGTACTTC

clone_size: NA
cdr3_length: 18
v_call: TRBV10-3
d_call: NA
j_call: TRBJ1-5
cdr3_aa: CAISESGRDIGSNQPQHF
cdr3_nt: TGTGCCATCAGTGAGTCGGGCAGGGATATAGGGAGCAATCAGCCCCAGCATTTT

clone_size: NA
cdr3_length: 16
v_call: TRBV28
d_call: NA
j_call: TRBJ1-2
cdr3_aa: CASSFLGRAPDYGYTF
cdr3_nt: TGTGCCAGCAGTTTTCTGGGCCGCGCCCCTGACTATGGCTACACCTTC

clone_size: NA
cdr3_length: 14
v_call: TRBV27
d_call: NA
j_call: TRBJ2-7
cdr3_aa: CASSIGTGAYEQYF
cdr3_nt: TGTGCCAGCAGTATCGGGACCGGGGCCTACGAGCAGTACTTC

clone_size: NA
cdr3_length: 13
v_call: TRBV27
d_call: NA
j_call: TRBJ1-1
cdr3_aa: CASSLSTSTEAFF
cdr3_nt: TGTGCCAGCAGTTTATCGACCTCCACTGAAGCTTTCTTT

clone_size: NA
cdr3_length: 17
v_call: TRBV4-3
d_call: NA
j_call: TRBJ1-2
cdr3_aa: CASSQDRGSGGSRGYTF
cdr3_nt: TGCGCCAGCAGCCAAGATAGAGGAAGTGGAGGGTCCCGGGGCTACACCTTC

clone_size: NA
cdr3_length: 16
v_call: TRBV7-9
d_call: TRBD1
j_call: TRBJ2-7
cdr3_aa: CASSTQGARGPYEQYF
cdr3_nt: TGTGCCAGCAGCACCCAGGGGGCCCGGGGTCCATACGAGCAGTACTTC

clone_size: NA
cdr3_length: 18
v_call: TRBV6-1
d_call: NA
j_call: TRBJ2-1
cdr3_aa: CASSEALHRSGSYNEQFF
cdr3_nt: TGTGCCAGCAGTGAAGCCCTTCATAGGTCGGGCTCCTACAATGAGCAGTTCTTC

clone_size: NA
cdr3_length: 17
v_call: TRBV14
d_call: TRBD2
j_call: TRBJ2-1
cdr3_aa: CASSHARTRRGYNEQFF
cdr3_nt: TGTGCCAGCAGCCACGCTAGGACTAGGCGGGGTTACAATGAGCAGTTCTTC

clone_size: NA
cdr3_length: 14
v_call: TRBV14
d_call: TRBD1
j_call: TRBJ1-2
cdr3_aa: CASSQGGGHYGYTF
cdr3_nt: TGTGCCAGCAGCCAAGGAGGGGGCCACTATGGCTACACCTTC

clone_size: NA
cdr3_length: 15
v_call: TRBV6-5
d_call: TRBD2
j_call: TRBJ2-3
cdr3_aa: CASSYFGGVGDTQYF
cdr3_nt: TGTGCCAGCAGTTACTTTGGGGGGGTTGGAGATACGCAGTATTTT

clone_size: once
cdr3_length: 16
v_call: TRBV5-6
d_call: NA
j_call: TRBJ2-7
cdr3_aa: CASSLASGAPTYEQYF
cdr3_nt: TGTGCCAGCAGCTTGGCCTCAGGGGCCCCGACCTACGAGCAGTACTTC

clone_size: NA
cdr3_length: 15
v_call: TRBV7-3
d_call: TRBD2
j_call: TRBJ2-5
cdr3_aa: CASSLNPGLVETQYF
cdr3_nt: TGTGCCAGCAGCCTCAACCCGGGACTAGTGGAGACCCAGTACTTC

clone_size: NA
cdr3_length: 12
v_call: TRBV27
d_call: NA
j_call: TRBJ2-7
cdr3_aa: CASSPTGHEQYF
cdr3_nt: TGTGCCAGCAGTCCCACAGGGCACGAGCAGTACTTC

clone_size: NA
cdr3_length: 17
v_call: TRBV30
d_call: TRBD2
j_call: TRBJ2-7
cdr3_aa: CAWTQGLAGVSSYEQYF
cdr3_nt: TGTGCCTGGACCCAGGGGCTAGCGGGGGTTAGCTCCTACGAGCAGTACTTC

clone_size: NA
cdr3_length: 15
v_call: TRBV27
d_call: NA
j_call: TRBJ2-5
cdr3_aa: CASSWRYYGRETQYF
cdr3_nt: TGTGCCAGCAGTTGGCGGTATTACGGGAGAGAGACCCAGTACTTC

clone_size: NA
cdr3_length: 13
v_call: TRBV27
d_call: NA
j_call: TRBJ2-7
cdr3_aa: CASSLHRVTEQYF
cdr3_nt: TGTGCCAGCAGTTTACACAGGGTAACCGAGCAGTACTTC

clone_size: NA
cdr3_length: 13
v_call: TRBV6-1
d_call: NA
j_call: TRBJ2-7
cdr3_aa: CASSVGRIYEQYF
cdr3_nt: TGTGCCAGCAGCGTGGGACGGATCTACGAGCAGTACTTC

clone_size: NA
cdr3_length: 14
v_call: TRBV13
d_call: NA
j_call: TRBJ2-3
cdr3_aa: CASSHRTGSDTQYF
cdr3_nt: TGTGCCAGCAGCCACCGAACAGGGTCCGATACGCAGTATTTT

clone_size: NA
cdr3_length: 14
v_call: TRBV12-5
d_call: NA
j_call: TRBJ2-3
cdr3_aa: CASAERISTDTQYF
cdr3_nt: TGTGCTAGTGCCGAGCGGATTAGCACAGATACGCAGTATTTT

clone_size: NA
cdr3_length: 16
v_call: TRBV11-2
d_call: TRBD1
j_call: TRBJ2-3
cdr3_aa: CASSGRTGDATDTQYF
cdr3_nt: TGTGCCAGCAGCGGACGGACAGGGGATGCCACAGATACGCAGTATTTT

clone_size: NA
cdr3_length: 15
v_call: TRBV19
d_call: TRBD1
j_call: TRBJ2-2
cdr3_aa: CASYHRGKHTGELFF
cdr3_nt: TGTGCCAGTTACCACAGGGGGAAGCACACCGGGGAGCTGTTTTTT

clone_size: NA
cdr3_length: 12
v_call: TRBV6-1
d_call: NA
j_call: TRBJ1-1
cdr3_aa: CASSEFMLLAFF
cdr3_nt: TGTGCCAGCAGTGAATTTATGCTGTTAGCTTTCTTT

clone_size: NA
cdr3_length: 18
v_call: TRBV4-3
d_call: TRBD2
j_call: TRBJ2-1
cdr3_aa: CASSQDRLAGGPYNEQFF
cdr3_nt: TGCGCCAGCAGCCAAGATAGGCTAGCGGGAGGACCTTACAATGAGCAGTTCTTC